The next 5 T cell receptor beta chains were all read from a single sample in a study of CD8 T cells in ankylosing spondylitis (dated by TCRdb to about 2017). The method behind the library was 5' RACE. The run used an Illumina HiSeq 2500. Using fastp trimming at Q25 and MiXCR clonotype assembly, TCRdb reanalyzed the public sequencing data and kept in-frame beta chains. Every CDR3 protein is listed once, alongside the most common genes and DNA of its rows. A total of 100,000 or so distinct CDR3 sequences appear in this sample, 9% of them only once. Around 30% of the sample rests with the top ten. Antigens for these TCRs are unknown. What the research found in general, with its limitations: Blood from ankylosing spondylitis patients appeared to be characterized by a TCR beta motif composed of under ten highly homologous amino acid variants.

Sequencing was carried out using blood, either unsorted or a sorted T cell fraction (not recorded which). These receptors were obtained from a male donor with ankylosing spondylitis.

This chain connects TRBV30 to TRBJ2-1; D perhaps matches TRBD1 (6 bases). With 3 bases removed from V and 1 base from J, the gap between germline ends came to 13 bases. There are 15 residues in the CDR3. Germline lookup yields CDR1 GTSNPN and CDR2 SVGIG (reference sequence). The CDR3 nucleotides are TGTGCCTGGAGCCCTGGACAGCGTTCCTACAATGAGCAGTTCTTC. Its translation is CAWSPGQRSYNEQFF. Together with reference TRBV30 and TRBJ2-1, the CDR3 gives the full variable domain: SQTIHQWPATLVQPVGSPLSLECTVEGTSNPNLYWYRQAAGRGLQLLFYSVGIGQISSEVPQNLSASRPQDRQFILSSKKLLLSDSGFYLCAWSPGQRSYNEQFFGPGTRLTVL.

V and J are TRBV27 and TRBJ2-4, with D uncertain. Trimming stripped 3 bases from V and 5 bases from J, with 8 bases between. The V gene's germline CDR1 is MNHEY and CDR2 SMNVEV (reference sequence). The CDR3 contains 13 residues. In DNA, the CDR3 is TGTGCCAGCAGTTTCCCAGGCCAAAACATTCAGTACTTC. Its protein is CASSFPGQNIQYF.

This clonotype has a count of ten or more. The chain employs TRBV12-3 or TRBV12-4 and TRBJ1-3, with 7 bases matching TRBD1. V lost 5 bases and J lost 4; bases outside the gene matches: 5. The CDR3 sequence is 14 residues long. This CDR3 is CASSTGVEGNTIYF. The CDR3 bases are TGTGCCAGCAGTACAGGGGTGGAAGGAAACACCATATATTTT.

The chain joins TRBV4-1 to TRBJ1-1, with TRBD1 as a possible D gene (5 bases). The V end was cut by 1 base, the J end by 7 bases, with 16 bases between. The CDR3 covers 15 residues. Germline V CDR1 and CDR2: MGHRA, YSYEKL. Written as DNA, the CDR3 is TGCGCCAGCAGCCAAGCGCGGGGCGATATGGGTGAAGCTTTCTTT. Its protein is CASSQARGDMGEAFF.

At least ten counts were recorded for this clonotype. The chain carries TRBV29-1 and TRBJ2-1; the match to TRBD2 covers 14 bases. Germline CDR1 reads SQVTM; CDR2 reads ANQGSEA. The CDR3 length is 13 residues. The ends lost 6 bases at V and 7 bases at J; junction bases unmatched: 2. The CDR3 region is CSVGTSGRNEQFF. Written as DNA, the CDR3 is TGCAGCGTAGGGACTAGCGGGAGAAATGAGCAGTTCTTC.